The 23 T cell receptor beta chains listed next were all sequenced from one sample in a study of cytomegalovirus exposure and HLA in healthy donors. This PCR relied on a set of 60 Vbeta primers and 13 Jbeta primers. TCRdb keeps only in-frame clones here, not all; method: immunoSEQ multiplex PCR. The sample contains 55,000 to 70,000 clones, under 80% of which appear only once. Material: PBMCs. The receptors originated from a woman in her 30s in good health and CMV-seronegative.

The V gene is TRBV9, the J gene TRBJ1-1; tentatively, D is TRBD1 (6 bases). Between the trimmed V and J ends, which lost 2 bases and 6 bases, there was a span of 20 bases. The germline V gene encodes CDR1 SGDLS and CDR2 YYNGEE. The CDR3 runs 16 residues. Here the CDR3 reads CASSVRDTDYPAEAFF. CDR3 nucleotides: TGTGCCAGCAGCGTCCGGGACACCGACTACCCCGCTGAAGCTTTCTTT.

This clone has a handful of counts. The chain couples TRBV6-5 to TRBJ1-2; D uncertain. From germline, CDR1 is MNHEY and CDR2 SVGAGI. Trimming took off 2 bases at V and 3 bases at J, with 7 bases between the two ends. The CDR3 covers 13 residues. For the CDR3, the DNA is TGTGCCAGCAGTTACGTGGCCGACTATGGCTACACCTTC. It yields the protein CASSYVADYGYTF.

The chain's CDR3 is CAWSPGTEANYGYTF. Here the CDR3 DNA reads TGTGCCTGGAGTCCCGGGACAGAGGCTAACTATGGCTACACCTTC. This rearrangement joins TRBV30 to TRBJ1-2, with 7 positions matching TRBD1. Germline CDR1 reads GTSNPN; CDR2 reads SVGIG (reference sequence). V lost 2 bases, J lost 0 bases, and 6 bases stayed unmatched. CDR3 size: 15 residues.

The sample holds a few counts of this clone. This sequence joins TRBV11-3 and TRBJ2-5; 8 bases agree with TRBD1. V shed 8 bases, J shed 4 bases, and the junction held 21 bases outside the gene matches. In germline, CDR1 is SGHNT, CDR2 YENEEA. This CDR3 comprises 18 residues. CDR3 nucleotide sequence: TGTGCCAGCGGGCCCAGGGGGCGCGTGGATGGACCCCGAGAGACCCAGTACTTC. This encodes CASGPRGRVDGPRETQYF.

The V call is TRBV12-5, the J call TRBJ1-5, with D unresolved. Germline assignment: CDR1 LGHNT and CDR2 FRNRAP. Trimming left V 1 base short and J 5 bases short, with 6 bases between. The CDR3 loop spans 13 amino acids. Written as DNA, the CDR3 is TGTGCTAGTGGTTTGGACAGCTATCAGCCCCAGCATTTT. Its translation: CASGLDSYQPQHF.

The rearrangement uses TRBV29-1 and TRBJ1-4; 7 bases map to TRBD1. V gave up 6 bases and J gave up 0 bases; unmatched junction bases: 4. The germline V gene encodes CDR1 SQVTM and CDR2 ANQGSEA. CDR3 size: 14 residues. The CDR3 protein is CSVGDSATNEKLFF. CDR3 nucleotides: TGCAGCGTCGGGGACAGCGCAACTAATGAAAAACTGTTTTTT.

The chain uses TRBV6-1 and TRBJ1-2; 8 nucleotides line up with TRBD1. In germline, CDR1 is MNHNS, CDR2 SASEGT. This CDR3 is built from 15 residues. The junction had 13 bases not matched to a gene; V was cut back by 8 bases and J by 5 bases. This CDR3 is CASHRGQGARYGYTF. The CDR3 DNA follows: TGTGCCAGCCACCGCGGGCAGGGGGCGCGATATGGCTACACCTTC.

This clone appeared a few times. CDR3 DNA: TGTGCCAGCAGCGACCGCCTCGGCAGACTTAGCTCCTACGAGCAGTACTTC. Translated: CASSDRLGRLSSYEQYF. The chain combines TRBV7-9 with TRBJ2-7; D is unresolved. CDR3 length: 17 residues. The V end lost 5 bases, the J end lost 0 bases, and 20 bases lay between the germline ends. Germline-derived CDR1 and CDR2 are SEHNR and FQNEAQ (reference sequence).

This clone has only a few counts. The chain joins TRBV5-1 to TRBJ2-5; the D gene is possibly TRBD2 (5 bases). The germline V gene has CDR1 SGHRS and CDR2 YFSETQ. The CDR3 contains 15 residues. V was shortened by 4 bases and J by 2 bases, with 15 bases between the two germline ends. The CDR3 DNA reads as TGCGCCAGCAGCCTAACCGGGATTTCACAAGAGACCCAGTACTTC. Residues: CASSLTGISQETQYF.

The CDR3 DNA is TGCGCCAGCCAACCAGGACAGAATAACTACGAGCAGTACTTC. Translation: CASQPGQNNYEQYF. The chain couples TRBV5-1 to TRBJ2-7, with D possibly TRBD1 on 6 matching bases. Deletions cut 7 bases from V and 3 bases from J, with 17 bases between. The CDR3 spans 14 residues. Germline V gene lookup returns CDR1 SGHRS and CDR2 YFSETQ.

The rearrangement links TRBV5-1 to TRBJ1-6, with D perhaps matching TRBD1 (6 bases). V lost 0 bases and J lost 7, with 14 bases in between. The CDR3 loop spans 16 amino acids. Germline CDR1 and CDR2: SGHRS and YFSETQ. In nucleotides, the CDR3 is TGCGCCAGCAGCTTGGCGACAGGTATCGGGAATTCACCCCTCCACTTT. Encoded protein: CASSLATGIGNSPLHF.

This clone has more than one count but fewer than ten. The chain joins TRBV27 to TRBJ2-7; TRBD1 matches at 8 bases. CDR3 length: 14 residues. V lost 4 bases to trimming and J lost 4 bases; unmatched junction nucleotides: 6. Germline loops: CDR1 MNHEY, CDR2 SMNVEV (reference sequence). The CDR3 region has the DNA TGTGCCAGCAGTTCCTACAGGGGGAAGTACGAGCAGTACGTC. Its translation is CASSSYRGKYEQYV.

The rearrangement uses TRBV18 and TRBJ1-6, with unresolved D. The CDR3 has 12 residues. CDR1 is KGHSH and CDR2 is LQKENI in the germline V gene. Trimming shortened V by 3 bases and J by 13 bases, and 10 bases separated the two germline ends. The CDR3 spells CASSPSEGPLHF. The CDR3, as DNA: TGTGCCAGCTCACCTTCAGAGGGCCCCCTCCACTTT.

This clone was seen a few times. The chain recombines TRBV19 with TRBJ2-3, with 11 bases fitting TRBD2. Germline CDR1 LNHDA, CDR2 SQIVND (reference sequence). The CDR3 loop spans 15 amino acids. The V segment lost 4 bases and the J segment 5 bases; nucleotides outside the gene matches: 5. CDR3 DNA sequence: TGTGCCAGTAGTAGGACTAGCGGGTGGGGAGATACGCAGTATTTT. Its protein product is CASSRTSGWGDTQYF.

The table lists this clone with a few counts. The V call is TRBV13, the J call TRBJ2-1; TRBD2 matches 8 bases. V lost 5 bases to trimming and J lost 6 bases; unmatched junction nucleotides: 9. Per germline, CDR1 PRHDT and CDR2 FYEKMQ (reference sequence). There are 15 residues in the CDR3. The CDR3 nucleotides are TGTGCCAGCAGCCCTGGTGCGGGAGGTCTCAATGAGCAGTTCTTC. Protein sequence: CASSPGAGGLNEQFF.

This chain connects TRBV4-2 to TRBJ1-6; D is perhaps TRBD1 (5 bases). The V end was cut by 3 bases, the J end by 9 bases, with 18 bases between. The CDR3 is 16 residues long. The germline V gene has CDR1 LGHNA and CDR2 YNFKEQ. CDR3 sequence reads: CASSQYEQGLSSPLHF. In nucleotides, the CDR3 is TGTGCCAGCAGCCAGTATGAGCAGGGTCTAAGTTCACCCCTCCACTTT.

This chain links TRBV6-5 with TRBJ2-5, with a possible D match to TRBD2 (6 bases). From germline, CDR1 is MNHEY and CDR2 SVGAGI. The CDR3 extends over 13 amino acids. V lost 2 bases to trimming and J lost 5 bases, with 9 bases between them. The CDR3 DNA is TGTGCCAGCAGTTACCGGCTAGCGGAGACCCAGTACTTC. Amino acid sequence: CASSYRLAETQYF.

This chain connects TRBV4-1 to TRBJ1-2; TRBD1 might be the D (5 bases). V was pared by 0 bases and J by 4 bases, with 12 bases between. This CDR3 is built from 15 residues. Germline V gene sequence: CDR1 MGHRA, CDR2 YSYEKL. The CDR3 spells CASSQDGGAGYGYTF. The CDR3 nucleotides read TGCGCCAGCAGCCAAGATGGCGGGGCGGGCTATGGCTACACCTTC.

The chain links TRBV5-6 to TRBJ2-7; D may be TRBD2 (6 bases). Germline V gene lookup returns CDR1 SGHDT and CDR2 YYEEEE. V was shortened by 4 bases and J by 3 bases, with 17 bases between the two germline ends. The CDR3 sequence is 15 residues long. The DNA of the CDR3 is TGTGCCAGCAGCCAATTAGCGGACACGCTCTACGAGCAGTACTTC. This sequence encodes CASSQLADTLYEQYF.

This clone was observed a single time. The rearrangement joins TRBV7-2 to TRBJ1-2; 9 positions agree with TRBD1. Germline values: CDR1 SGHTA, CDR2 FQGNSA. With 1 base clipped from V and 0 bases from J, the junction kept 6 bases outside the gene matches. The CDR3 spans 17 residues. For the CDR3, the DNA is TGTGCCAGCAGCTTAGGGATGGGGACAGGGTCTAACTATGGCTACACCTTC. It encodes CASSLGMGTGSNYGYTF.

V is TRBV10-1 and J is TRBJ2-2; possible D gene TRBD1, 6 bases. Germline V gene data show CDR1 as WNHNN and CDR2 as SYGVQD (reference sequence). Trimming stripped 2 bases from V and 2 bases from J, with 9 bases between. The CDR3 covers 15 residues. CDR3 amino acids: CASSEPDSNTGELFF. The CDR3 region has the DNA TGCGCCAGCAGTGAGCCGGACAGCAACACCGGGGAGCTGTTTTTT.

This rearrangement joins TRBV28 to TRBJ2-1, with a tentative D call TRBD2 (6 bases). Germline V gives CDR1 MDHEN, CDR2 SYDVKM. Trimming removed 3 bases from V and 0 bases from J, with 12 bases in between. This CDR3 region has 16 residues. The CDR3 DNA reads TGTGCCAGCAGTTTGGGGCAGGGAGGCTCCTACAATGAGCAGTTCTTC. This translates into CASSLGQGGSYNEQFF.

The chain joins TRBV5-1 to TRBJ2-2; D may be TRBD2 (5 bases). The CDR3 contains 14 residues. Germline-derived CDR1 and CDR2 are SGHRS and YFSETQ. Trimming stripped 4 bases from V and 0 bases from J, with 7 bases between. The CDR3 here is CASSRSANTGELFF. The DNA for the CDR3 is TGCGCCAGCAGCCGTAGCGCGAACACCGGGGAGCTGTTTTTT. Based on the CDR3 plus reference TRBV5-1 and TRBJ2-2, the full variable domain is KAGVTQTPRYLIKTRGQQVTLSCSPISGHRSVSWYQQTPGQGLQFLFEYFSETQRNKGNFPGRFSGRQFSNSRSEMNVSTLELGDSALYLCASSRSANTGELFFGEGSRLTVL.